The 17 T cell receptor beta chains below come from one sample, sequenced in a study of CD8+ T cells in alopecia areata. Extraction of RNA preceded its reverse transcription into cDNA, which served as the sequencing template. TCRdb keeps only in-frame clones here, not all; method: immunoSEQ multiplex PCR. The table records 200,000 to 250,000 clones, around 57% of them present only once. Treatment given: oral pan-JAK inhibitor, 5-10 mg twice daily. Here the sequenced sample was CD4+ T cells sorted from blood, taken at week 4, from a patient treated with tofacitinib. These receptors all come from a human donor with alopecia areata.

This clone came up a few times. The chain couples TRBV5-4 to TRBJ2-7; D may be TRBD1 (5 bases). The V gene lost 3 bases and the J gene lost 3 bases, with 19 bases spanning the gap. The germline V gene encodes CDR1 SGHNT and CDR2 YYREEE (reference sequence). The CDR3 runs to 16 residues. As DNA, the CDR3 is TGTGCCAGCAGCTCCGGGTCTCAGGGCCTACTCTACGAGCAGTACTTC. It specifies CASSSGSQGLLYEQYF.

The chain uses TRBV20-1 and TRBJ2-7; the D is unclear. Looked up from germline, CDR1 is DFQATT and CDR2 is SNEGSKA (reference sequence). The CDR3 totals 11 residues. The germline V and J ends were trimmed by 3 bases and 4 bases, with 7 bases remaining between them. This CDR3 reads CSARARYEQYF. CDR3 in DNA: TGCAGTGCTAGGGCCCGGTACGAGCAGTACTTC.

The V and J genes are TRBV30 and TRBJ2-1; 12 positions match TRBD2. Trimming cost V 5 bases and J 2 bases; bases outside gene matches: 1. Germline-derived CDR1 and CDR2 are GTSNPN and SVGIG (reference sequence). The CDR3 runs to 14 residues. This chain's CDR3 is CAWGLAGPYNEQFF. In DNA form, the CDR3 reads TGTGCCTGGGGACTAGCGGGGCCCTACAATGAGCAGTTCTTC.

The genes are TRBV5-1 and TRBJ2-1, with D perhaps matching TRBD1 (6 bases). V was trimmed by 3 bases and J by 3 bases, leaving 13 bases between them. Germline values: CDR1 SGHRS, CDR2 YFSETQ. CDR3 size: 15 residues. The CDR3 coding sequence is TGCGCCAGCAGCTCGACAGGTCAGTACTACAATGAGCAGTTCTTC. It yields the protein CASSSTGQYYNEQFF. Full variable domain (remainder filled in from reference TRBV5-1 and TRBJ2-1): KAGVTQTPRYLIKTRGQQVTLSCSPISGHRSVSWYQQTPGQGLQFLFEYFSETQRNKGNFPGRFSGRQFSNSRSEMNVSTLELGDSALYLCASSSTGQYYNEQFFGPGTRLTVL.

This clone has more than one count but fewer than ten. The J gene is TRBJ1-1, the V gene TRBV7-9; a possible D gene is TRBD1 (5 bases). The CDR3 length is 16 residues. The germline V gene encodes CDR1 SEHNR and CDR2 FQNEAQ (reference sequence). V was cut by 3 bases and J by 2 bases, with 16 bases left in between. For the CDR3, the DNA is TGTGCCAGCAGCTTGGTCCGGGGGACCCTAAACACTGAAGCTTTCTTT. Protein product: CASSLVRGTLNTEAFF.

The chain combines TRBV7-8 with TRBJ2-1; 12 bases are a match to TRBD2. Germline V gene data show CDR1 as SGHVS and CDR2 as FQNEAQ. With V trimmed by 2 bases and J by 8 bases, 13 bases remained unmatched. The CDR3 is 18 amino acids. DNA for the CDR3: TGTGCCAGCAGCTTACCCGGACTAGCGGGGACCGCTGGGGATGAGCAGTTCTTC. This encodes CASSLPGLAGTAGDEQFF.

This chain uses TRBV10-2 with TRBJ2-3; 7 bases are shared with TRBD1. With 2 bases clipped from V and 3 bases from J, the junction kept 2 bases outside the gene matches. The CDR3 is 14 residues long. Germline V gives CDR1 WSHSY, CDR2 SAAADI. The CDR3 DNA follows: TGCGCCAGCAGTGAGGCAGGGGGAACAGATACGCAGTATTTT. It encodes CASSEAGGTDTQYF.

The genes are TRBV23-1 and TRBJ1-5; D is uncertain. TRBV23-1 is designated an ORF whose function remains uncertain. This CDR3 has 15 amino acids. The V end lost 6 bases, the J end lost 4 bases, and 16 bases lay between the germline ends. The CDR3 bases are TGCGCCAGCAGCCAGACCGGGCATAGGAATCAGCCCCAGCATTTT. Translated: CASSQTGHRNQPQHF.

The J gene is TRBJ1-1, the V gene TRBV5-1; D gene uncertain. V shed 6 bases and J shed 3 bases, with 6 bases lying between them. Germline CDR1 reads SGHRS; CDR2 reads YFSETQ. The CDR3 is 11 residues long. The DNA of the CDR3 is TGCGCCAGCAAAGCAGACACTGAAGCTTTCTTT. This codes for CASKADTEAFF. Complete variable domain (other parts from reference TRBV5-1 and TRBJ1-1): KAGVTQTPRYLIKTRGQQVTLSCSPISGHRSVSWYQQTPGQGLQFLFEYFSETQRNKGNFPGRFSGRQFSNSRSEMNVSTLELGDSALYLCASKADTEAFFGQGTRLTVV.

Points on this clone: The sample carries other DNA sequences with the same CDR3. The chain combines TRBV5-1 with TRBJ2-5, with D perhaps matching TRBD1 (5 bases). The germline CDR1 and CDR2 sequences are SGHRS and YFSETQ. CDR3 length: 13 amino acids. V lost 4 bases and J 0 bases, leaving 7 bases between the germline ends. The CDR3 nucleotides read TGCGCCAGCAGCAAGACAGACCAAGAGACCCAGTACTTC. Translated, it gives CASSKTDQETQYF.

This sequence joins TRBV6-5 and TRBJ2-5, with D unresolved. The CDR3 loop spans 13 amino acids. Trimming took off 5 bases at V and 5 bases at J, with 12 bases between the two ends. CDR1 is MNHEY and CDR2 is SVGAGI in the germline V gene. CDR3 sequence (DNA): TGTGCCAGCAGTATCGGCATGTGGGAGACCCAGTACTTC. Encoded protein: CASSIGMWETQYF.

The chain uses TRBV5-1 and TRBJ2-5, with D possibly being TRBD2 (5 bases). Germline V gene data show CDR1 as SGHRS and CDR2 as YFSETQ. The V end lost 0 bases, the J end lost 5 bases, and 11 bases lay between the germline ends. CDR3 length equals 14 residues. The CDR3 DNA reads as TGCGCCAGCAGCTTGGGTACTAGGCGGGAGACCCAGTACTTC. It codes for CASSLGTRRETQYF. The variable domain in full, with the rest retrieved from reference TRBV5-1 and TRBJ2-5, is KAGVTQTPRYLIKTRGQQVTLSCSPISGHRSVSWYQQTPGQGLQFLFEYFSETQRNKGNFPGRFSGRQFSNSRSEMNVSTLELGDSALYLCASSLGTRRETQYFGPGTRLLVL.

The V call is TRBV29-1, the J call TRBJ2-1; the D gene is possibly TRBD1 (5 bases). The V end was cut by 4 bases, the J end by 10 bases, with 14 bases between. The germline CDR1 and CDR2 sequences are SQVTM and ANQGSEA. The CDR3 has 12 amino acids. The CDR3 DNA reads TGCAGCGTTGCGGCAGGGCAAAGGGAGCAGTTCTTC. Translating it yields CSVAAGQREQFF.

V and J are TRBV30 and TRBJ1-5; D possibly corresponds to TRBD1 (5 bases). The germline V gene encodes CDR1 GTSNPN and CDR2 SVGIG (reference sequence). V shed 2 bases and J shed 7 bases, with 15 bases lying between them. CDR3 size: 14 residues. Written as DNA, the CDR3 is TGTGCCTGGAGTACTACAGGTTACGGCCAGCCCCAGCATTTT. Translated: CAWSTTGYGQPQHF. The variable domain in full, completed from reference TRBV30 and TRBJ1-5, reads SQTIHQWPATLVQPVGSPLSLECTVEGTSNPNLYWYRQAAGRGLQLLFYSVGIGQISSEVPQNLSASRPQDRQFILSSKKLLLSDSGFYLCAWSTTGYGQPQHFGDGTRLSIL.

The DNA of the CDR3 is TGCGCCAGCAGCCAAGATTCCCGCGGGAGTCGGGGCGGCTACACCTTC. Translation gives CASSQDSRGSRGGYTF. The gene calls are TRBV4-3 and TRBJ1-2, with D possibly matching TRBD1 (5 bases). This CDR3 is 16 amino acids long. Germline CDR1 and CDR2: LGHNA and YSLEER. V gave up 0 bases and J gave up 8 bases, with 19 bases separating them.

This clone was recorded a few times. Written as DNA, the CDR3 is TGTGCCAGCAGCGACCCGGCCCCAATGTTTTTT. Its translation is CASSDPAPMFF. This chain uses TRBV7-2 with TRBJ2-2, with no clear D. This CDR3 has 11 amino acids. V was cut by 5 bases and J by 15 bases, with 13 bases left in between. Germline V gene lookup returns CDR1 SGHTA and CDR2 FQGNSA.

This clone was detected a few times. The sample has other DNA sequences that encode this CDR3 too. V and J are TRBV30 and TRBJ1-2, with D uncertain. V was trimmed by 0 bases and J by 4 bases, leaving 9 bases between them. The length of the CDR3 is 13 residues. Germline CDR1 GTSNPN, CDR2 SVGIG (reference sequence). The CDR3: CAWSVEPLYGYTF. In DNA form, the CDR3 reads TGTGCCTGGAGTGTAGAGCCCCTCTATGGCTACACCTTC.